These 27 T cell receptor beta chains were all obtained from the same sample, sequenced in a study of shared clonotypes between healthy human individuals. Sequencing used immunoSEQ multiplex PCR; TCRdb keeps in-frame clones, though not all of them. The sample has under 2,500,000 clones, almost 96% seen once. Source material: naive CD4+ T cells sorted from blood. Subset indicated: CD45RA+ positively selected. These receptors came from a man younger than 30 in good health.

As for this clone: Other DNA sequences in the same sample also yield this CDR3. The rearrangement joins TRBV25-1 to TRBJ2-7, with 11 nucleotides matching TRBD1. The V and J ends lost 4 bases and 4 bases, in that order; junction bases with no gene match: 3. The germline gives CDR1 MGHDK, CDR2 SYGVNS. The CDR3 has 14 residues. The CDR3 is CASSAGTGGYEQYF. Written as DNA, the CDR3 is TGTGCCAGCAGTGCCGGGACAGGGGGGTACGAGCAGTACTTC.

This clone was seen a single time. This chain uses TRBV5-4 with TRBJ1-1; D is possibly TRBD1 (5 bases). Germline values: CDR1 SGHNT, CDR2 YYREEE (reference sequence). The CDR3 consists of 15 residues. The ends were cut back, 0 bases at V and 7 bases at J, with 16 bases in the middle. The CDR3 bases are TGTGCCAGCAGCTTGGTCGGGACTTATACTAGTGAAGCTTTCTTT. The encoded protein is CASSLVGTYTSEAFF.

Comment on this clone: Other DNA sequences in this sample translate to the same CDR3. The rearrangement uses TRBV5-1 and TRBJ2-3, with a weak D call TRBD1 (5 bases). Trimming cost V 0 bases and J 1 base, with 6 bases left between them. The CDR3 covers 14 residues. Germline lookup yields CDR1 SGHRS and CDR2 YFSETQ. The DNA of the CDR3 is TGCGCCAGCAGCTTGGGGGGCGGCACAGATACGCAGTATTTT. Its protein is CASSLGGGTDTQYF.

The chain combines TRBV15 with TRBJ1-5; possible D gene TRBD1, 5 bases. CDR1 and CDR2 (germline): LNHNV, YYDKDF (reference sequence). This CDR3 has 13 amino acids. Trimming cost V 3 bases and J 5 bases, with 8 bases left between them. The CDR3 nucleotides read TGTGCCACCAGCAGGGGGCAATATCAGCCCCAGCATTTT. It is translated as CATSRGQYQPQHF.

The DNA of the CDR3 is TGTGCCAGCAGTCCCGTAACGACTGGGGACTACGAGCAGTACTTC. It encodes CASSPVTTGDYEQYF. The chain uses TRBV5-4 and TRBJ2-7, with D unclear. The V end lost 5 bases, the J end lost 3 bases, and 18 bases lay between the germline ends. CDR3 length: 15 residues. The germline CDR1 and CDR2 sequences are SGHNT and YYREEE (reference sequence).

The CDR3 nucleotides read TGTGCCAGCAGCTTACCGACCTCCTACAATGAGCAGTTCTTC. This codes for CASSLPTSYNEQFF. This sequence joins TRBV7-2 and TRBJ2-1, with unresolved D. The germline CDR1 and CDR2 sequences are SGHTA and FQGNSA. The length of the CDR3 is 14 residues. Trimming stripped 2 bases from V and 0 bases from J, with 5 bases between.

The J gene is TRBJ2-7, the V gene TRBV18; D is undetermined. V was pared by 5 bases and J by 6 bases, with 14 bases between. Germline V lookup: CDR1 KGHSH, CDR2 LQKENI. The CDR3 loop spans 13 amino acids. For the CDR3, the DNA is TGTGCCAGCTCAACTTCCTCTTCACCCGAGCAGTACTTC. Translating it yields CASSTSSSPEQYF.

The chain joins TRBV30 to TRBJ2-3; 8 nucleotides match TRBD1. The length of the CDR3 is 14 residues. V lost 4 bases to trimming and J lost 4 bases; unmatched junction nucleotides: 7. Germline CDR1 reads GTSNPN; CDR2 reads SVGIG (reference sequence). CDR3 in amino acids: CAWTGQAGSDTQYF. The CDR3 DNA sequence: TGTGCCTGGACGGGACAGGCTGGGTCAGATACGCAGTATTTT.

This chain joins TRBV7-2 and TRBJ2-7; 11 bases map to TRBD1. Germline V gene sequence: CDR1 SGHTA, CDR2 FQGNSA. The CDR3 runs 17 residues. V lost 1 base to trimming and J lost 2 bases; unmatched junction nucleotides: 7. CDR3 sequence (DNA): TGTGCCAGCAGCTTAGTTGGCCCGGGACAGGGGGCCTACGAGCAGTACTTC. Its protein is CASSLVGPGQGAYEQYF.

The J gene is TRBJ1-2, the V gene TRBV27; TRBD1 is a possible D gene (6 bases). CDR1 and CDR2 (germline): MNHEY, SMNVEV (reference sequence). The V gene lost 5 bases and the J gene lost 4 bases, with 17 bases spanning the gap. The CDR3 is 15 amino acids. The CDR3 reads CASSPRGSGAYGYTF. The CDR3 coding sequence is TGTGCCAGCAGTCCCAGGGGTAGTGGGGCCTATGGCTACACCTTC.

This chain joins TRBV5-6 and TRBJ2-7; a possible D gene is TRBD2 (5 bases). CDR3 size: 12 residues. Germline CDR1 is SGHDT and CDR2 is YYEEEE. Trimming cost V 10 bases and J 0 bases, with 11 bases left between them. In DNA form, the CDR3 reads TGTGCCTCAACTAGATTCTCCTACGAGCAGTACTTC. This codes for CASTRFSYEQYF.

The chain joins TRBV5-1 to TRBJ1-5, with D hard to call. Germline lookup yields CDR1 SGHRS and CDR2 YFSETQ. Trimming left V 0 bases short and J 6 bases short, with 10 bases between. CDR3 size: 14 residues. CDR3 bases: TGCGCCAGCAGCTTGGAAAGCCTCGGTCAGCCCCAGCATTTT. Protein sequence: CASSLESLGQPQHF.

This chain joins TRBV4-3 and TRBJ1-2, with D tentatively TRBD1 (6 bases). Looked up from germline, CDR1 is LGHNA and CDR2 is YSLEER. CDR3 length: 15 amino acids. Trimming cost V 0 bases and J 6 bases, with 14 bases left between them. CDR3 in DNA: TGCGCCAGCAGCCAAGAGAGTAGCGGGGGCCATGGCTACACCTTC. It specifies CASSQESSGGHGYTF.

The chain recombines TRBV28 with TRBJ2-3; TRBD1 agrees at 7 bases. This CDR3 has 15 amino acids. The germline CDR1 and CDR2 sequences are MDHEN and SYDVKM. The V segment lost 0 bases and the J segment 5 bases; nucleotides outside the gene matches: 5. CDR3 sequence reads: CASSLWTGFGDTQYF. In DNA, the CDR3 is TGTGCCAGCAGTTTATGGACAGGGTTTGGAGATACGCAGTATTTT.

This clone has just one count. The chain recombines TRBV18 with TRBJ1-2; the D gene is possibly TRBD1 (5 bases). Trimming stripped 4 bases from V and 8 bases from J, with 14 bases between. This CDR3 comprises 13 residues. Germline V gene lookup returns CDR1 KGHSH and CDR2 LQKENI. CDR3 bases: TGTGCCAGCTCACTGGACACAGAATTCGGCTACACCTTC. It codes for CASSLDTEFGYTF.

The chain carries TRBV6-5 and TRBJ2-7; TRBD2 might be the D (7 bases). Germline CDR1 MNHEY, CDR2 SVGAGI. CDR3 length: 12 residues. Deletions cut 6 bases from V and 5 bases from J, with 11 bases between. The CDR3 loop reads CASRGGQNEQYF. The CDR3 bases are TGTGCCAGCAGGGGGGGGCAGAACGAGCAGTACTTC.

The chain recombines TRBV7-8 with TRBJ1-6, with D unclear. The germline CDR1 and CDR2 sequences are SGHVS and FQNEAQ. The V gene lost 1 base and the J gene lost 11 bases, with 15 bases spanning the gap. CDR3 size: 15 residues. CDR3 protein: CASSLESVRETPLHF. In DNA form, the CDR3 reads TGTGCCAGCAGCTTAGAATCGGTCCGAGAGACACCCCTCCACTTT. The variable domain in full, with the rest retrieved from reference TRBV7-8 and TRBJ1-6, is GAGVSQSPRYKVAKRGQDVALRCDPISGHVSLFWYQQALGQGPEFLTYFQNEAQLDKSGLPSDRFFAERPEGSVSTLKIQRTQQEDSAVYLCASSLESVRETPLHFGNGTRLTVT.

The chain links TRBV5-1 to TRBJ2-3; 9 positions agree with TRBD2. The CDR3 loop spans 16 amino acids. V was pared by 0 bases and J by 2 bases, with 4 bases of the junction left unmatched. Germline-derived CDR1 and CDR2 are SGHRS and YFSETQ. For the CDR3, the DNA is TGCGCCAGCAGCTTGGGCCTAGCGGGAAACACAGATACGCAGTATTTT. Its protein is CASSLGLAGNTDTQYF.

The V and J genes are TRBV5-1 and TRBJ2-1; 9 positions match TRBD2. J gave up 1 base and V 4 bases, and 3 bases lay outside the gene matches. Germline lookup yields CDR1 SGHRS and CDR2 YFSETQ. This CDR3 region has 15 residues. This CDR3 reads CASSTSGGSYNEQFF. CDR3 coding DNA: TGCGCCAGCAGCACAAGCGGGGGGTCCTACAATGAGCAGTTCTTC.

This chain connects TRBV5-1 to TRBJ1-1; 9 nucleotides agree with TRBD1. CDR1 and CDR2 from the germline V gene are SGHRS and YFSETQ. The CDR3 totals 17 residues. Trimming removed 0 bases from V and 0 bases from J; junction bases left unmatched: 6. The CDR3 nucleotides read TGCGCCAGCAGCTTGGCCTATGGGACAGGGATGAACACTGAAGCTTTCTTT. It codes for CASSLAYGTGMNTEAFF.

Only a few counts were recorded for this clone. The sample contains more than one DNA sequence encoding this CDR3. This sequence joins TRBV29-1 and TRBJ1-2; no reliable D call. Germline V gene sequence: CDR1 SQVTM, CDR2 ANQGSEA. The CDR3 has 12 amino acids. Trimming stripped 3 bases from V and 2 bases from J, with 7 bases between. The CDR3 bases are TGCAGCGTTGAGGCCAGCAACTATGGCTACACCTTC. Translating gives CSVEASNYGYTF.

DNA of the CDR3: TGTGCCAGCAGTTACTCGACCGGGGCCGAGCAGTACTTC. Translated: CASSYSTGAEQYF. This chain connects TRBV6-5 to TRBJ2-7; D might be TRBD1 or TRBD2, each matching 5 bases. Germline lookup yields CDR1 MNHEY and CDR2 SVGAGI. V was pared by 0 bases and J by 6 bases, with 9 bases between. The CDR3 covers 13 residues.

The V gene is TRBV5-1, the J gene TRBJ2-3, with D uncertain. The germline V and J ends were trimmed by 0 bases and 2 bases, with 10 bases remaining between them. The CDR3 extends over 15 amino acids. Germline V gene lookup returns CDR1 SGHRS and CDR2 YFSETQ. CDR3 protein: CASSLAGKPTDTQYF. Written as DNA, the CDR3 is TGCGCCAGCAGCTTGGCCGGAAAACCCACAGATACGCAGTATTTT.

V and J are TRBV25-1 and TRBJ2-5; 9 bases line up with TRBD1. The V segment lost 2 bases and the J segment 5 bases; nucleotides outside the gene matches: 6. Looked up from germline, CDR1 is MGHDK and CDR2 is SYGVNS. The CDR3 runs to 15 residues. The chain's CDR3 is CASSEDRGFFETQYF. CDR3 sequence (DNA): TGTGCCAGCAGTGAAGACAGGGGGTTTTTTGAGACCCAGTACTTC.

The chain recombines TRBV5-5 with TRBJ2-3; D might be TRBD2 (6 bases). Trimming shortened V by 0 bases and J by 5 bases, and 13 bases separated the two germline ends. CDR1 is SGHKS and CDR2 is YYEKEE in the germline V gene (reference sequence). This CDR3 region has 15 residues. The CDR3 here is CASSLAGRSVDTQYF. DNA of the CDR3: TGTGCCAGCAGCTTGGCGGGGAGGTCTGTAGATACGCAGTATTTT.

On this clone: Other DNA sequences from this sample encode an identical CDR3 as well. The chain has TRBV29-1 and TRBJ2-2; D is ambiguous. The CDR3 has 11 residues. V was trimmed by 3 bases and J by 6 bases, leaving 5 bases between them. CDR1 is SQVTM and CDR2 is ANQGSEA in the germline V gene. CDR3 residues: CSVESPGELFF. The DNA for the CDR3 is TGCAGCGTTGAGAGTCCCGGGGAGCTGTTTTTT.

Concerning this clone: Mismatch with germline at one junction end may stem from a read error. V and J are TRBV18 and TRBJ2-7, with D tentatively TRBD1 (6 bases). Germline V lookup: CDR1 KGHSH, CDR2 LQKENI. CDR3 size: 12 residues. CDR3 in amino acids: CASSPQGLEQYF. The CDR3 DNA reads TGTGCCAGCTCCCCACAGGGCCTAGAGCAGTACTTC.